Described below is a single T cell receptor beta chain sequence and its context. This clone was counted between two and nine times. Its antigen specificity is not known. No base quality information exists; no much larger clone differs at one position. From cysteine to phenylalanine, the CDR3 is 14 amino acids long. Of the read, only the CDR3 DNA is kept; its 42 bases are in frame from base 1. Looking up the germline V gene (reference sequence) yields CDR1 LNHDA and CDR2 SQIVND. The junction carries 9 bases between V and J, which are trimmed by 3 bases and 0 bases respectively. The data originate from a study of cytomegalovirus exposure and HLA in healthy donors (dated 2017 in TCRdb). Concerning the study at large: In an earlier analysis of approximately 640 of the donors, roughly 300 Gb of sequence data and some 100 million unique TCR beta sequences from 180 million or so T cells were reported. About 300 gigabases of sequencing data and roughly 81 million unique TCR sequences made up an early release that covered 500 to 650 HLA-typed donors. The study aimed to test whether cataloging public T cell receptors could reveal signatures of past pathogen exposure. A later analysis re-analyzed previously published TCR beta repertoires from 550 to 700 donors and added high-resolution HLA genotyping to study TCR occurrence patterns. Every discovery cohort repertoire had been produced on one sequencing platform. Genome-wide SNP genotypes for about 65% of the roughly 670 donors were used in a later genetic analysis, which treated that subset as a discovery cohort. Typing coverage varied by locus: about 629-630 donors for A, B, C, DRB1 and DQB1; roughly 510 for DQA1; about 600 for DPA1; around 490 for DPB1. In the later analysis, no new phenotypic data were used to find candidate immune exposures; instead, reliance was placed on TCR beta sequences and their occurrence across donors. To predict cytomegalovirus infection status, the study combined high-throughput TCR immunosequencing, statistical association of individual TCRs with disease status, and machine learning. Across 398 genotyped donors of the cohort, an average of approximately 240,000 unique TCR beta nucleotide sequences per donor were sequenced, and 15% to 20% of those sequences were non-productive. The study used immunosequencing to profile the T cell repertoires of approximately 640 subjects and linked those repertoires to cytomegalovirus serostatus. Because of strong linkage in the cohort, roughly five DR-DQ haplotypes were treated as single units for association and clustering. To decide whether each TCR beta V gene segment behaved as functional or pseudogenic, an earlier analysis of approximately 600 of the donors relied on high-throughput TCR beta sequencing. The genetic ancestry cluster associated with self-reported Caucasian donors included around four fifths of the roughly 380 genotyped donors. Alongside the repertoire data, information on donor age, sex, ethnicity and CMV serostatus was compiled. Along with the 666-subject first cohort, a separate validation cohort of about 110 different subjects was used. Both class I and class II loci were covered by HLA typing, at four-digit resolution.

Here is what the overall study found, with its caveats: Specific HLA alleles were associated with over 15,000 TCR beta sequences at a false discovery rate of 0.05 in a later analysis. In a later genetic analysis, fewer N-insertions in productive TCRs were reported among donors in an Asian-associated ancestry cluster than the roughly 700-donor mean. A further reported finding was that TCR beta sequences accurately predicted the HLA-A and HLA-B alleles for most subjects in the first cohort. Because the 87-base-pair reads could not distinguish some IMGT-functional V segments, including TRBV6-2 and TRBV6-3, those segments were excluded. Linkage disequilibrium might explain the correlated functional status among segregating V segments, but an unknown experimental factor could not be ruled out. Roughly uniform sequencing depth across donors was assumed in presence/absence analyses, although this assumption may not hold. In an earlier analysis of about 600 of the donors, most TCR beta V segments appeared in productive rearrangements about 87% or about 30% of the time, broadly matching IMGT annotations. In a later analysis, the rate of TCR association differed among HLA loci, with DRB1 alleles having the most associated TCRs and HLA-C alleles having the fewest. A later genetic analysis associated a missense DCLRE1C variant with V-gene and J-gene trimming of TCR beta chains, and an independent cohort replicated the association. Only TCR beta chains were sequenced in this cohort, and the absence of alpha or paired-chain data limited detectable features. The study listed 150 to 200 TCR beta chains as associated with cytomegalovirus. When HLA alleles, especially DR and DQ, strongly co-occurred, TCR associations were difficult to assign to individual alleles. A few of the identified cytomegalovirus-associated TCR beta chains were confirmed in vitro to be specific for cytomegalovirus antigens. In a later analysis, HLA-associated TCR beta chains were found to be more clonally expanded and to have lower generation probabilities than equally common non-associated chains. Several of the top co-occurrence clusters appeared to be linked to parvovirus B19, influenza, CMV and Epstein-Barr virus, according to a later analysis. A cluster of highly shared sequence variants was judged likely to be a technical artifact of the sequencing pipeline. According to the authors, the approach could potentially be generalized to other disease states and immunological phenotypes. Because counts were too low, roughly 17 rarely observed V segments, including chromosome 9 orphons, were left out of the earlier analysis of about 500 of the donors. Across donors, most TCR sequences were observed very rarely, whereas some public TCRs were present in many individuals. Most CMV-associated TCR beta chains appeared to be HLA-restricted in a later analysis, and the HLA associations seemed to be driven largely by CMV exposure. Cytomegalovirus status was reported to be diagnosed by the classifier with high specificity and sensitivity in both the original and validation cohorts. Because HLA typing was missing for some donors at each locus, association tests included only the typed subset. CMV serostatus was the only immune exposure information available for the cohort.

The cohort was made up of several hundred healthy bone marrow donors. All cohort members were sampled while nominally healthy, although unrecorded immune exposures were likely present. The donor tested CMV seronegative and was one of the 352 seronegative cohort members. Each donor provided a peripheral blood sample, and peripheral blood mononuclear cells were used for TCR beta sequencing. Genomic DNA extraction from the blood cell samples was performed with the Qiagen DNeasy Blood Extraction Kit. Library preparation used the immunoSEQ multiplex PCR assay. For the multiplex PCR, a mixture combining 60 forward primers for TCR Vbeta segments and 13 reverse primers for TCR Jbeta segments was used. A multiplex PCR assay on genomic DNA amplified the CDR3 region of rearranged TCR beta genes. The amplified TCR beta libraries were sequenced on the Illumina HiSeq System as 87-base-pair reads. Per the original workflow: A later analysis tallied 75 million to 95 million unique TCR beta chains across the 600 to 700 repertoires, and approximately 11 million of those chains were shared by two or more donors. Raw reads were error-corrected and collapsed into unique sequences by a nearest-neighbor algorithm in which closely related sequences were merged to remove PCR and sequencing errors. CDR3 sequences were aligned to IMGT reference sequences to assign V, D and J gene segments. For a sequence to be retained, at least a six-nucleotide match to both a V gene segment and a J gene segment was required. A rearrangement was called productive if the CDR3 had no stop codons and remained in frame with V and J, and every other rearrangement was called non-productive. Following IMGT convention, CDR3 was defined as the stretch from the second conserved V-encoded cysteine to the conserved J-encoded phenylalanine. The earlier analysis of fewer than 700 of the donors excluded sequences that lacked an unambiguous match to a single V gene segment. An earlier analysis of fewer than 750 of the donors called V segments functional above 56.7% productive rearrangements and segregating when the between-donor standard deviation exceeded 5%. To diagnose cytomegalovirus status from the catalog of TCR beta chain sequences, a statistical classification framework was built. In a later analysis, V and J genes were assigned by comparing TCR nucleotide sequences against IMGT/GENE-DB human TR gene sequences. A later analysis assigned CDR3 sequences and most-parsimonious VDJ recombination scenarios with the TCRdist pipeline. In a later analysis, each TCR beta chain was defined by its CDR3 amino acid sequence together with its V-gene family, and reads without a unique V-gene family were excluded. As a way to deal with suspected cross-contamination and a sequencing artifact, a later analysis dropped 450 to 600 nucleotide sequences that were highly shared and had low generation probability. In a later analysis, a clonal expansion index for each public chain was calculated from normalized within-repertoire ranks of inferred template counts. A later analysis computed generation probabilities with a VDJ recombination model fitted to out-of-frame rearrangements, and checked the results against IGoR. Hypergeometric tests were used in a later analysis to score TCR-TCR, TCR-HLA and TCR-CMV co-occurrence, with a repertoire-size bias correction applied to the TCR pairs. In a later analysis, false discovery rates were estimated by permuting HLA or CMV assignments 20 times. In a later analysis, co-occurring TCRs were grouped using DBSCAN, with TCRdist sequence similarity added in when clustering inside HLA-allele-positive subsets. Co-occurrence clustering excluded repertoires with fewer than 30,000 or more than 120,000 public chains, plus five with anomalous nucleotide sharing. TCRdb took this table from immuneACCESS and kept in-frame rearrangements with V and J called. Such tables lack part of the clones; where checked against another copy, unresolved V genes explain under half of the gap, and the rest is unexplained. V and J calls and clone size are copied from that table; D and trimming were computed from the DNA. The sample table shows over 150,000 clones, and approximately 76% are seen once. In total, the top ten clones hold over 1.2% of the sample.

The chain is encoded by TRBV19 joined to TRBJ2-7, and the D gene may be TRBD2, 6 bases matching. Source material: PBMCs. The TCR comes from a man in his sixties in good health and CMV-seronegative. The CDR3 region: CASSMGGSSYEQYF. In nucleotides, the sequence is TGTGCCAGTAGTATGGGGGGTAGCTCCTACGAGCAGTACTTC.